Listed below are T cell receptor beta chains from one sample, sequenced in a study of T cell repertoires in cytomegalovirus infection. Via MiXCR, TCRdb re-called the reads, giving one row per CDR3 protein. The repertoire includes about 450,000 distinct CDR3 sequences, under 40% of them detected once, and roughly 13% sits in the top ten. Sequencing was performed on PBMCs. The receptors stem from a human donor in good health (CMV status not recorded). Some clones in this sample may be carry-over from other donors' samples. The conserved cysteine and the conserved F or W are not part of the CDR3 here.

j_gene	len	v_gene	CDR3aa
TRBJ1-2	14	TRBV5-4	ASSLGGSQGAYGYT
TRBJ2-5	13	TRBV2	ASSEAVLAGETQY
TRBJ1-1	12	TRBV7-2	ASSLVQAPCGAF
TRBJ2-7	11	TRBV20-1	SANQGMGYEQY
TRBJ2-3	16	TRBV18	ASSPRRGGLEIADTQY
TRBJ1-6	11	TRBV7-2	ASSLGWGSPLH
TRBJ2-6	12	TRBV20-1	SARTVPGANVLT
TRBJ1-5	11	TRBV7-2	ASSSSSNQPQH
TRBJ1-4	12	TRBV6-5	ASSPRVNREKLF
TRBJ2-3	15	TRBV10-3	AISDATLADRRDTQY
TRBJ2-3	11	TRBV12-3/TRBV12-4	ASSLRAPDTQY
TRBJ2-7	12	TRBV20-1	SARDRVGSYEQY
TRBJ1-6	10	TRBV20-1	SARGRGTPLH
TRBJ2-1	20	TRBV15	ATSHRGGTSGAEFSSYNEQF
TRBJ2-7	13	TRBV5-4	ASSLSPGAPYEQY
TRBJ2-7	14	TRBV6-2/TRBV6-3	ASTFDGQGGTYEQY
TRBJ2-3	14	TRBV20-1	SARDTPSGGADTQY
TRBJ2-7	12	TRBV27	ATHRQTAAYEQY
TRBJ2-5	12	TRBV12-3/TRBV12-4	ASSHPVPGETQY
TRBJ2-5	11	TRBV7-2	ASRGGNQETQY
TRBJ1-3	16	TRBV4-2	ASSQSVGLAATGNTIY
TRBJ2-5	13	TRBV7-6	ASSYRTSGIETQS
TRBJ2-2	13	TRBV14	ASTVTGGLPGELF
TRBJ2-7	13	TRBV14	ASSRLAGSPYEQY
TRBJ1-1	12	TRBV27	ASSQDKANTEAF
TRBJ1-2	10	TRBV19	ASNFPGIVYT
TRBJ1-2	13	TRBV6-1	ASARAQGIRYGYT
TRBJ1-5	11	TRBV7-6	ASSLDNHQPQH
TRBJ1-2	11	TRBV29-1	SVESGYDRGYT
TRBJ1-2	12	TRBV2	ASGSGTGTYGYT
TRBJ1-1	14	TRBV6-6	ASSPDEEGLGTEAF
TRBJ2-1	11	TRBV7-9	ASSTTTHNEQF
TRBJ1-2	12	TRBV15	ATSRKGPGYGYT
TRBJ1-5	13	TRBV27	ASRTGSLSNQPQH
TRBJ2-3	15	TRBV10-3	AISEGLAVSWTDTQY
TRBJ1-3	12	TRBV7-9	ASSRGTEGNTIY
TRBJ1-2	11	TRBV27	ARSPTGLYGYT
TRBJ2-3	13	TRBV7-2	ASSLGGGRTYTPY
TRBJ2-2	13	TRBV20-1	SARKGIANTGELF
TRBJ1-1	13	TRBV6-2/TRBV6-3	ASSYSLNPGQEAF